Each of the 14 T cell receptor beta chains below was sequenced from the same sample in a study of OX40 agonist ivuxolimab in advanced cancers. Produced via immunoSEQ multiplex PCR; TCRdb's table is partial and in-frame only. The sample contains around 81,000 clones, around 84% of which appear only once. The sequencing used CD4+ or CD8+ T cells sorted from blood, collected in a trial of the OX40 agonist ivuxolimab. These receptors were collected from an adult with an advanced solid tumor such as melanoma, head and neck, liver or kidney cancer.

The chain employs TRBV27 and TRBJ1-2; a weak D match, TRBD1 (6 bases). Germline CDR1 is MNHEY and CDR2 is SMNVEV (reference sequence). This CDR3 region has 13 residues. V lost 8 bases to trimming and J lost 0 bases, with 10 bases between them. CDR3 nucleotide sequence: TGTGCCAGCGGCAGGGGCACTAACTATGGCTACACCTTC. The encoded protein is CASGRGTNYGYTF.

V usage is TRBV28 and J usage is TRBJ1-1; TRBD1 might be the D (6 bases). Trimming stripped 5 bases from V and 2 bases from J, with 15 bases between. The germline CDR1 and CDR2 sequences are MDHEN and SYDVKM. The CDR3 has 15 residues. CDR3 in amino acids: CASSRPRGANTEAFF. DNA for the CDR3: TGTGCCAGCAGTCGTCCTAGGGGGGCCAACACTGAAGCTTTCTTT.

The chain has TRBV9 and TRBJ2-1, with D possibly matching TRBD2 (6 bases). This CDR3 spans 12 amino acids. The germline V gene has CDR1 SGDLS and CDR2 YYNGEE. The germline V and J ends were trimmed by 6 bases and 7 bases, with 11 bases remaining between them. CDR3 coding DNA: TGTGCCAGCACTCCGGGGGAGAATGAGCAGTTCTTC. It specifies CASTPGENEQFF.

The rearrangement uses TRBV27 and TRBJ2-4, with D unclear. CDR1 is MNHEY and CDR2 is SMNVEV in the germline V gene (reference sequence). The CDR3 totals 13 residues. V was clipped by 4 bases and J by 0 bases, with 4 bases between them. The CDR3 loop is CASSSVAKNIQYF. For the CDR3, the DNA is TGTGCCAGCAGTTCCGTAGCCAAAAACATTCAGTACTTC.

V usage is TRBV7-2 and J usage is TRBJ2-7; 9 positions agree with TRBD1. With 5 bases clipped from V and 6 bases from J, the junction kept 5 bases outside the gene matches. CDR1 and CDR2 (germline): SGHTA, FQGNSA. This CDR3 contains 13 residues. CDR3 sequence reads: CASSPRQGGEQYV. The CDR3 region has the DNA TGTGCCAGCAGCCCCCGACAGGGGGGCGAGCAGTACGTC.

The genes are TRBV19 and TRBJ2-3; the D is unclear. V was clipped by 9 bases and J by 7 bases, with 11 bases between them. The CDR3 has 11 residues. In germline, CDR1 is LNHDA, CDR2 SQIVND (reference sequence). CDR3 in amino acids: CASSEENTQYF. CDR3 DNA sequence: TGTGCCAGCTCTGAAGAGAATACGCAGTATTTT.

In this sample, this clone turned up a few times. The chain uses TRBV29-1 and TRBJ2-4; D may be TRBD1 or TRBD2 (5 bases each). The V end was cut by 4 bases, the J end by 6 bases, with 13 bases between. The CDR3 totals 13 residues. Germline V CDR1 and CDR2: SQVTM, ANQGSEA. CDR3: CSVGDAGPNIQYF. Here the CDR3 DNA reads TGCAGCGTTGGGGACGCAGGGCCAAACATTCAGTACTTC.

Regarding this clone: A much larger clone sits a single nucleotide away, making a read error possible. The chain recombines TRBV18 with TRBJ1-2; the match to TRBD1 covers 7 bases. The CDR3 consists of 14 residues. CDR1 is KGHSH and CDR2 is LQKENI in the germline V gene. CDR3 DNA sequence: TGTGCCGGCTCACCACCGTCAGGGGGGTATGGCTACACCTTC. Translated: CAGSPPSGGYGYTF. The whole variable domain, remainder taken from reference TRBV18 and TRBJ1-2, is NAGVMQNPRHLVRRRGQEARLRCSPMKGHSHVYWYRQLPEEGLKFMVYLQKENIIDESGMPKERFSAEFPKEGPSILRIQQVVRGDSAAYFCAGSPPSGGYGYTFGSGTRLTVV.

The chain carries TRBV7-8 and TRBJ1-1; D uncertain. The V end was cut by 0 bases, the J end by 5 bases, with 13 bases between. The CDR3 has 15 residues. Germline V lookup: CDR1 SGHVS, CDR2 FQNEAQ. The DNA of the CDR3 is TGTGCCAGCAGCTTAGCGGGGTGGAGACGGACTGAAGCTTTCTTT. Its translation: CASSLAGWRRTEAFF.

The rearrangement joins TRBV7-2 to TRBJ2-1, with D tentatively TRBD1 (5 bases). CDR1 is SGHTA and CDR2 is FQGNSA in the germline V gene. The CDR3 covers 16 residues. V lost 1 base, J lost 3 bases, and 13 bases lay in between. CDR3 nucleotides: TGTGCCAGCAGCTTAGAAGGCGTAAGGGGCTACAATGAGCAGTTCTTC. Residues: CASSLEGVRGYNEQFF.

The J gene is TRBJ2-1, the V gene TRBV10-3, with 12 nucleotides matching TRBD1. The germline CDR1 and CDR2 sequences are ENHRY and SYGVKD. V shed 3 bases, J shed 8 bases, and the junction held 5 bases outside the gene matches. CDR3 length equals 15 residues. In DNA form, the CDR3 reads TGTGCCATCAGTGACGGGACAGGGGGCAAGGATGAGCAGTTCTTC. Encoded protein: CAISDGTGGKDEQFF.

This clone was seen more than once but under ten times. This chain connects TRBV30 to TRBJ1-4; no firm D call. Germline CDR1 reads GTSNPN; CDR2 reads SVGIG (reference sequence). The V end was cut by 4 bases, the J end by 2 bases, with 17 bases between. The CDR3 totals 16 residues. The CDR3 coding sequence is TGTGCCTGGACCCTGAGTGTTAAACCCACTAATGAAAAACTGTTTTTT. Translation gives CAWTLSVKPTNEKLFF.

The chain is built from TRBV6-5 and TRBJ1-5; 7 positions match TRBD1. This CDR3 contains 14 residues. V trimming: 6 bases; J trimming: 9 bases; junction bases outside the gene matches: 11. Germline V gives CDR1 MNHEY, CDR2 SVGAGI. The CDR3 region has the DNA TGTGCCAGCAGGGGGGGACAGCCGATAACGCCCCAGCATTTT. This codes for CASRGGQPITPQHF.

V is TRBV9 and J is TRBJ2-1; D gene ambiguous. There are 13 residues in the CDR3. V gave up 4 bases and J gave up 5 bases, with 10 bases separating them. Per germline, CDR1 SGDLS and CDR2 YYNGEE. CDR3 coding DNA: TGTGCCAGCAGCAACCCACGGGACAATGAGCAGTTCTTC. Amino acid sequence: CASSNPRDNEQFF.